This T cell receptor beta chain derives from a study of cytotoxic CD8 clonotypes in ibrutinib-treated CLL. This clone was detected once. The junction differs from germline at one of its ends, possibly a read error. The table came from immunoSEQ multiplex PCR; TCRdb's copy has only in-frame clones and leaves some out. The sample lists roughly 150,000 clones, 88% occurring once. CDR1 and CDR2 (germline): SGHDT, YYEEEE. The CDR3 covers 12 residues. The TCR originated in a human donor with chronic lymphocytic leukemia. Material: PBMCs, obtained at disease progression, from a patient treated with ibrutinib. The chain employs TRBV5-6 and TRBJ1-2; perhaps TRBD1 as D (6 bases). CDR3 in DNA: TGTGCCAGCACCCGGGACAACCCCTCTCCCTCCTTC. Translating it yields CASTRDNPSPSF. Complete variable domain (other parts from reference TRBV5-6 and TRBJ1-2): DAGVTQSPTHLIKTRGQQVTLRCSPKSGHDTVSWYQQALGQGPQFIFQYYEEEERQRGNFPDRFSGHQFPNYSSELNVNALLLGDSALYLCASTRDNPSPSFGSGTRLTVV.